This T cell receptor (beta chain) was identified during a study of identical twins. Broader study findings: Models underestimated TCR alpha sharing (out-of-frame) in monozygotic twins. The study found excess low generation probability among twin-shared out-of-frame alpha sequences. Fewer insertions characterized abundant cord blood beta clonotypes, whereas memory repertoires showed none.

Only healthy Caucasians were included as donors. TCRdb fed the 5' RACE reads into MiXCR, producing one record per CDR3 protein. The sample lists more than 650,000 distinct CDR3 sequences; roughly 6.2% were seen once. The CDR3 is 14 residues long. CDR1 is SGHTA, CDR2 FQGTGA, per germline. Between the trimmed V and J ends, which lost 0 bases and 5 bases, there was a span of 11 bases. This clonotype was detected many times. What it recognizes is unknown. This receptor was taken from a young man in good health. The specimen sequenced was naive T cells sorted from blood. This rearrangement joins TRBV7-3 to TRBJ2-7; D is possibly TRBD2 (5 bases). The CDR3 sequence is CASSLTGVSDEQYF. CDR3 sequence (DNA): TGTGCCAGCAGCTTAACTGGGGTTAGCGACGAGCAGTACTTC.